This T cell receptor (beta chain) was documented in a study of blood T cell repertoires in COVID-19. About the research overall: Whether acute or convalescent, the COVID-19 samples came from the United States, Italy and Spain. T cells, B-cell-depleted T cells, or PBMCs provided the cDNA or gDNA that served as material.

With respect to this clone: This CDR3 is also generated by other DNA sequences in the sample.

Deletions cut 4 bases from V and 2 bases from J, with 6 bases between. In germline, CDR1 is SEHNR, CDR2 FQNEAQ (reference sequence). The CDR3 length is 13 residues. Patients in Seattle were enrolled during active infection, then followed longitudinally. In the original workflow: The authors estimated nucleated cell counts from reference gene primer amplification. Libraries were prepared by immunoSEQ multiplex PCR; TCRdb keeps only in-frame clonotypes and omits some of them. Clone size and V and J calls were adopted from that table, with D and trimming inferred from the DNA. The sample records 200,000 to 250,000 clones, 83% being singletons.

The sequenced sample consisted of peripheral blood. The V and J genes are TRBV7-9 and TRBJ2-1; D gene uncertain. This sequence was found in a woman in her 30s with COVID-19, enrolled during active disease. This CDR3 is CASSSLAYNEQFF. The CDR3 nucleotides read TGTGCCAGCAGCTCTCTCGCCTACAATGAGCAGTTCTTC.